The source of this TCR beta chain is a study of blood T cell repertoires in COVID-19. The overall study: The United States, Italy and Spain provided the acute and convalescent COVID-19 samples.

The CDR3 length is 15 residues. Trimming took 5 bases from V and 0 from J, leaving 13 bases between them. Germline assignment: CDR1 SEHNR and CDR2 FQNEAQ (reference sequence). Authors' methods: Reference gene primer amplification in the assay estimated nucleated cell counts. Using immunoSEQ multiplex PCR, the repertoire was profiled, and TCRdb retains in-frame clones only, with some absent. V and J calls and clone size are as listed in that table; D and trimming were resolved from the DNA. The table lists 150,000 to 200,000 clones, around 90% of them singletons. This clonotype was obtained from a human donor in a cohort sampled during active COVID-19. The J gene is TRBJ2-5, the V gene TRBV7-9, with D unclear. The sequencing input was peripheral blood. The CDR3 DNA is TGTGCCAGCAGCCGCGTGATAAGTTACCAAGAGACCCAGTACTTC. This sequence encodes CASSRVISYQETQYF.